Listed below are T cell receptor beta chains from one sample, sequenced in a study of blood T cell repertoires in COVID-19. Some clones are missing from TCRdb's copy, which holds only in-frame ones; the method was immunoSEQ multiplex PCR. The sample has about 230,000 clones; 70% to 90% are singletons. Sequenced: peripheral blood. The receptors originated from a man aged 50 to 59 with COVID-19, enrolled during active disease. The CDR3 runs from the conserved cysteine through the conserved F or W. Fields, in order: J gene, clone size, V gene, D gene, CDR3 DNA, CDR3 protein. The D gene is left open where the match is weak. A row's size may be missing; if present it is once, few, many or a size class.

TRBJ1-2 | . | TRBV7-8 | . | TGTGCCAGCAGCCAAAACCGACAGACTTCATATGGCTACACCTTC | CASSQNRQTSYGYTF
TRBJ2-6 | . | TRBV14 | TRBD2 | TGTGCCAGCAGCCAGGGACTAGGGGGGGCCAACGTCCTGACTTTC | CASSQGLGGANVLTF
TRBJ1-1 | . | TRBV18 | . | TGTGCCAGCTCACCGTGGGCTTCAAACACTGAAGCTTTCTTT | CASSPWASNTEAFF
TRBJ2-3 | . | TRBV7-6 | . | TGTGCCAGCAGCCGCCGCCTGGGCCTTGATTTGGATACGCAGTATTTT | CASSRRLGLDLDTQYF
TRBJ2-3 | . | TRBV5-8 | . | TGTGCCAGCAGCTTGGAATTGAGGGTCGTGGCAGATACGCAGTATTTT | CASSLELRVVADTQYF
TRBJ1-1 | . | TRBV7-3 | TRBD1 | TGTGCCAGCAGCGTGGGACAGTCGAACACTGAAGCTTTCTTT | CASSVGQSNTEAFF
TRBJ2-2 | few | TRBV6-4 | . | TGTGCCAGCAGTGACTCAGGGGACACCGGGGAGCTGTTTTTT | CASSDSGDTGELFF
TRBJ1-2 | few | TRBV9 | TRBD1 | TGTGCCAGCAGCCCAGGGACAGGGAACTCTGGCTACACCTTC | CASSPGTGNSGYTF
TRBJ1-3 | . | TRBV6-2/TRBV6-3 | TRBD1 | TGTGCCAGCAGTCCGGGACAGGTCTCTGGAAACACCATATATTTT | CASSPGQVSGNTIYF
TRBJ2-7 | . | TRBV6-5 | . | TGTGCCAGCAGTTTACAAGACTACGAGCAGTACTTC | CASSLQDYEQYF
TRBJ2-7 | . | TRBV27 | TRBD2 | TGTGCCAGCAGTTTGGGGGGGTACGAGCAGTACTTC | CASSLGGYEQYF
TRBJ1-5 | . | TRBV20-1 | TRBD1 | TGCAGTGCTAGTGGAGGGGGCGTATGGGCCAATCAGCCCCAGCATTTT | CSASGGGVWANQPQHF
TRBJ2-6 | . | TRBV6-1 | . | TGTGCCAGCAGTGAACCGGTAGGGGGCTCTGGGGCCAACGTCCTGACTTTC | CASSEPVGGSGANVLTF
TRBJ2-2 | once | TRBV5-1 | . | TGCGCCAGCAGCTTGGGAGTGTCTGCGAACACCGGGGAGCTGTTTTTT | CASSLGVSANTGELFF
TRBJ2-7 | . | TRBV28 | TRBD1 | TGTGCCAGCAGCCGACAGGGTTACGAGCAGTACTTC | CASSRQGYEQYF
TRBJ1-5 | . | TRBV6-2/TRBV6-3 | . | TGTGCCAGCAGTTCCCGACACTTCGGAGGCCTGAATTCGCCCCAGCATTTT | CASSSRHFGGLNSPQHF
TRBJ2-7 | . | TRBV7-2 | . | TGTGCCAGCAGCGAGGATCCCATCTCCTACGAGCAGTACTTC | CASSEDPISYEQYF
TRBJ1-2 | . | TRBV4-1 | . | TGCGCCAGCAGCCAAGATCTACAGACCTATGGCTACACCTTC | CASSQDLQTYGYTF
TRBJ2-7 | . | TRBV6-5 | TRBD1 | TGTGCCAGCAGAACCGACCTACGAGACAGGGGCGAGCAGTACTTC | CASRTDLRDRGEQYF
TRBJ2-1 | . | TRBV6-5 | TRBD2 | TGTGCCAGCAGTTACTCCACTAGCGGGGGGTATGAGCAGTTCTTC | CASSYSTSGGYEQFF
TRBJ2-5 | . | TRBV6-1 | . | TGTGCCAGCTGTGACGCGGGGAGGGGGGCTGGGGAGACCCAGTACTTC | CASCDAGRGAGETQYF
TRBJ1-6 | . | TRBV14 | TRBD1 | TGTGCCAGCAGCCAAGAAGTCGAAGGACAGGGTATCTCCTATAATTCACCCCTCCACTTT | CASSQEVEGQGISYNSPLHF
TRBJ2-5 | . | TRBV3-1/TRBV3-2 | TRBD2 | TGTGCCAGCAGCCAAGTTCAGGGGACTAGCGGGGGGGGGCCCCAGTACTTC | CASSQVQGTSGGGPQYF
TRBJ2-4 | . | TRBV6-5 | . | TGTGCCAGCAGTTACAGGACAGCCGAGGACATTCAGTACTTC | CASSYRTAEDIQYF
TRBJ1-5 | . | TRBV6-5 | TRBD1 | TGTGCCAGCAGGCGAGGACAGGCTAGCAATCAGCCCCAGCATTTT | CASRRGQASNQPQHF
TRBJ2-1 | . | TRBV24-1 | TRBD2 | TGTGCCACCAGTGAAGCGGGAGACGGCAATGAGCAGTTCTTC | CATSEAGDGNEQFF
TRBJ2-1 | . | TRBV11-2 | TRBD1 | TGTGCCAGCAGGGCGACAGGGGGGGTTCACTACAATGAGCAGTTCTTC | CASRATGGVHYNEQFF
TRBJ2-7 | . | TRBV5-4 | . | TGTGCCAGCAGCTTGAGAGGGGGTCCCTACGAGCAGTACTTC | CASSLRGGPYEQYF
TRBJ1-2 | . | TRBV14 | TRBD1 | TGTGCCAGCAGCCTGGACAGGGGACTTGGCTATGGCTACACCTTC | CASSLDRGLGYGYTF
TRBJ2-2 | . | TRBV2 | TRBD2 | TGTGCCAGCAGTGATACTAGCGGAAACACCGGGGAGCTGTTTTTT | CASSDTSGNTGELFF
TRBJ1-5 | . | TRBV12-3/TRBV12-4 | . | TGTGCCAGCAGCACCACGGGGTTGTCCCAGCATTTT | CASSTTGLSQHF
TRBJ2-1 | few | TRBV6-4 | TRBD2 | TGTGCCAGCAGCGGGACTAGCGGGGGAAACAATGAGCAGTTCTTC | CASSGTSGGNNEQFF
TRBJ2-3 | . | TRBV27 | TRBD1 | TGTGCCAGCAGGGAACAGGGGGGCGATACGCAGTATTTT | CASREQGGDTQYF
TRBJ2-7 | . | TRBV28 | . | TGTGCCAGCAGCCCATTGGACAACTCCTACGAGCAGTACTTC | CASSPLDNSYEQYF
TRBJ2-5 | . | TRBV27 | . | TGTGCCAGCAGCCACGGGGGATTAGGGACCCAGTACTTC | CASSHGGLGTQYF
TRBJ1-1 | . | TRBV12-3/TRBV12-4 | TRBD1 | TGTGCCAGCAGTCGCCAGACAGGGACCAAAGCTTTCTTT | CASSRQTGTKAFF
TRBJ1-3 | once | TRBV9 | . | TGTGCCAGCAGCGTAGACTGGAGCTCTGGAAACACCATATATTTT | CASSVDWSSGNTIYF
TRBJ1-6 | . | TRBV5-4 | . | TGTGCCAGCAGCCAGGATGGCAGATATTCACCCCTCCACTTT | CASSQDGRYSPLHF
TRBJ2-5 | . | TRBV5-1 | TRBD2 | TGCGCCAGCAGCAGCGGGGGGGCTAAGTACCAAGAGACCCAGTACTTC | CASSSGGAKYQETQYF
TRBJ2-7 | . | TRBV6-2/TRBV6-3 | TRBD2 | TGTGCCAGCAGTTACCATCTAGCGGGGGAGAGACTCCCTCTCTACGAGCAGTACTTC | CASSYHLAGERLPLYEQYF
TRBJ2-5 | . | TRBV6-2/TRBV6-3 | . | TGTGCCAGCAGTTACTCCCCGTTGACCCAGTACTTC | CASSYSPLTQYF
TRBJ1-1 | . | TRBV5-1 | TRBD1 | TGCGCCAGCAGCCTAGGACAGGGGGCTGCCACTGAAGCTTTCTTT | CASSLGQGAATEAFF